This entry describes one TCR beta chain. The CDR3 consists of 15 residues. From germline, CDR1 is SEHNR and CDR2 FQNEAQ (reference sequence). V was pared by 6 bases and J by 0 bases, with 12 bases between. These data belong to a study of OX40 agonist ivuxolimab in advanced cancers. Here immunoSEQ multiplex PCR was the method, and the copy in TCRdb shows in-frame clones only, minus some. The table includes roughly 45,000 clones, around four fifths detected once. This TCR derives from an adult with an advanced solid tumor such as melanoma, head and neck, liver or kidney cancer. The sequences come from CD4+ or CD8+ T cells sorted from blood, collected in a trial of the OX40 agonist ivuxolimab. The gene calls are TRBV7-9 and TRBJ2-1, with D perhaps being TRBD1 or TRBD2 (5 bases each). The CDR3 reads CASRPPGSSYNEQFF. The CDR3, as DNA: TGTGCCAGCAGGCCTCCAGGGAGCTCCTACAATGAGCAGTTCTTC.